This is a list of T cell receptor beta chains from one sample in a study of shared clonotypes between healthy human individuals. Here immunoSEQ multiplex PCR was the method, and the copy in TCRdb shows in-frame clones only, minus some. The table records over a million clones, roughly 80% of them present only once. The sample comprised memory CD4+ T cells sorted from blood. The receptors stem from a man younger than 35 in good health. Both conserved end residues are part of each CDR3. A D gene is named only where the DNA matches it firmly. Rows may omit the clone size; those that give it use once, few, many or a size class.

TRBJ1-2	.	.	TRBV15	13	TGTGCCACCAGCAGAGGGACAGAGCATGGCTACACCTTC	CATSRGTEHGYTF
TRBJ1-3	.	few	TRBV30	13	TGTGCCTGGATTCTTAGCTCTGGAAACACCATATATTTT	CAWILSSGNTIYF
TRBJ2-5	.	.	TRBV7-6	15	TGTGCCAGCAGCTTAGCGACGGGAAGCGAAGAGACCCAGTACTTC	CASSLATGSEETQYF
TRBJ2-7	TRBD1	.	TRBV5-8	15	TGTGCCAGCAGCTTCCGACAGGGCGCTTCCTACGAGCAGTACTTC	CASSFRQGASYEQYF
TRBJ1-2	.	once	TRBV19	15	TGTGCCAGTAGTATCGGGGGGGCGCAGAACCCTGGCTACACCTTC	CASSIGGAQNPGYTF
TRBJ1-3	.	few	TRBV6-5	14	TGTGCCAGCAGCAACAGGGTTTCTGGAAACACCATATATTTT	CASSNRVSGNTIYF
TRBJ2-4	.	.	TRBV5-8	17	TGTGCCAGCAGCTTGGAGGGATCGCAAGCTGTCAAAAACATTCAGTACTTC	CASSLEGSQAVKNIQYF
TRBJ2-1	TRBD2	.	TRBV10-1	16	TGCGCCAGCTATCCGACTAGCGGGGGGGAGTACAATGAGCAGTTCTTC	CASYPTSGGEYNEQFF
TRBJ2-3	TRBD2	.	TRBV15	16	TGTGCCACCAGCGAACTAGCGGGGGGAGGAACAGATACGCAGTATTTT	CATSELAGGGTDTQYF
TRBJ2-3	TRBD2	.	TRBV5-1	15	TGCGCCAGCAACCCGCGGGGGGCCGGCACAGATACGCAGTATTTT	CASNPRGAGTDTQYF
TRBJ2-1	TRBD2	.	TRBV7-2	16	TGTGCCAGCAGCTTAGCTAGCGGGGGGGCTAGGAATGAGCAGTTCTTC	CASSLASGGARNEQFF
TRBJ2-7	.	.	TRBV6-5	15	TGTGCCAGCAGTTACTCAACAGGGTCGTCCTACGAGCAGTACTTC	CASSYSTGSSYEQYF
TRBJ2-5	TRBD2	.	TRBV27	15	TGTGCCAGCACCTCCAGCGGGGGCCCGCAAGAGACCCAGTACTTC	CASTSSGGPQETQYF
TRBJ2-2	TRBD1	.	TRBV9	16	TGTGCCAGCACGAGGGGGACAGGTTACGACACCGGGGAGCTGTTTTTT	CASTRGTGYDTGELFF